The rows below give T cell receptor beta chains drawn from one sample of a study of blood T cells in healthy people across ages. From the 5' RACE reads, TCRdb called clonotypes with MiXCR, one entry per CDR3 protein. There are 910,000 or so distinct CDR3 sequences in the sample; roughly 50% occur only once, and 20% to 25% lies in the top ten. The source material was blood. These TCRs come from a woman aged 60 to 75 in good health. The CDR3 runs from the conserved cysteine through the conserved F or W. The D gene is left open where the match is weak. Not every row has a clone size; where given, it reads once, few, many or a size class.

NA,NA,TRBV6-2/TRBV6-3,TRBJ1-1,CASSWGNTEAFF,TGTGCCAGCAGTTGGGGGAACACTGAAGCTTTCTTT
many,TRBD2,TRBV7-2,TRBJ2-5,CASSFYRARGQETQYF,TGTGCCAGCAGCTTCTATCGGGCGCGGGGGCAAGAGACCCAGTACTTC
NA,NA,TRBV3-1,TRBJ2-3,CASSNREDNTQYF,TGTGCCAGCAGCAACCGTGAGGACAATACGCAGTATTTT
once,NA,TRBV20-1,TRBJ2-1,CSATPLLGPTNEQFF,TGCAGTGCTACCCCGTTACTAGGTCCGACGAATGAGCAGTTCTTC
few,TRBD1,TRBV7-2,TRBJ2-5,CASSFRTGGALETQYF,TGTGCCAGCAGCTTTAGGACAGGGGGCGCGTTAGAGACCCAGTACTTC
few,NA,TRBV29-1,TRBJ2-1,CSFQTGSYNEQFF,TGCAGCTTCCAAACAGGGTCCTACAATGAGCAGTTCTTC
NA,NA,TRBV4-2,TRBJ2-3,CASRSGTRDTDTQYF,TGTGCCAGCAGGTCCGGGACACGAGACACAGATACGCAGTATTTT
NA,NA,TRBV10-3,TRBJ2-7,CAISRPGVIYEQYF,TGTGCCATCAGCCGCCCGGGGGTGATCTACGAGCAGTACTTC
NA,NA,TRBV28,TRBJ2-7,CASTRDTSSYEQYF,TGTGCCAGCACCCGGGACACCTCCTCCTACGAGCAGTACTTC
NA,NA,TRBV27,TRBJ2-1,CASSLGLERPEQFF,TGTGCCAGCAGTTTAGGGCTAGAGAGGCCTGAGCAGTTCTTC
once,NA,TRBV20-1,TRBJ1-2,CSAAPSSAVDYGYTF,TGCAGTGCTGCCCCCAGTTCCGCCGTGGACTATGGCTACACCTTC
NA,NA,TRBV5-6,TRBJ2-7,CASTGIRSYEQYF,TGTGCCAGCACCGGGATCCGATCCTACGAGCAGTACTTC
NA,NA,TRBV9,TRBJ2-2,CASSVLYLDTGELFF,TGTGCCAGCAGCGTTCTCTATTTGGACACCGGGGAGCTGTTTTTT
once,NA,TRBV25-1,TRBJ2-5,CASSAGRLAYNEQYF,TGTGCCAGCAGTGCCGGGCGCCTTGCCTACAATGAGCAGTACTTC
NA,NA,TRBV5-6,TRBJ1-1,CASSWSENTEAFF,TGTGCCAGCAGCTGGTCCGAGAACACTGAAGCTTTCTTT
NA,NA,TRBV12-3/TRBV12-4,TRBJ2-7,CASTSTGYPSYEQYF,TGTGCCAGCACCTCCACAGGGTACCCCTCCTACGAGCAGTACTTC
once,NA,TRBV9,TRBJ2-6,CASTRTSGANVLTF,TGTGCCAGCACCCGGACCTCTGGGGCCAACGTCCTGACTTTC
few,TRBD1,TRBV7-2,TRBJ2-1,CASSRRQGVREQFF,TGTGCCAGCAGCAGGAGACAGGGGGTTCGTGAGCAGTTCTTC
NA,NA,TRBV20-1,TRBJ2-5,CSARPLAGGGPETQYF,TGCAGTGCTAGACCGTTAGCGGGTGGGGGGCCAGAGACCCAGTACTTC
few,NA,TRBV4-2,TRBJ2-7,CASSPTGQSYEQYF,TGTGCCAGCAGCCCAACCGGGCAGTCCTACGAGCAGTACTTC
few,NA,TRBV28,TRBJ1-1,CASRGNRGNTEAFF,TGTGCCAGCAGGGGAAATAGGGGGAACACTGAAGCTTTCTTT
NA,TRBD2,TRBV7-2,TRBJ2-3,CASSRLAGGDTQYF,TGCGCCAGCAGCCGGCTAGCGGGAGGAGATACGCAGTATTTT
few,TRBD1,TRBV4-3,TRBJ2-7,CASSQDYRGRYEQYF,TGCGCCAGCAGCCAAGATTACAGGGGACGCTACGAGCAGTACTTC
NA,NA,TRBV28,TRBJ2-5,CASRGYRGEETQYF,TGTGCCAGCAGGGGATATAGAGGAGAAGAGACCCAGTACTTC
few,TRBD1,TRBV6-5,TRBJ2-4,CASSFRRDSTKNIQYF,TGTGCCAGCAGTTTCCGACGGGACAGTACCAAAAACATTCAGTACTTC
NA,NA,TRBV2,TRBJ2-1,CASSESGSRNEQFF,TGTGCCAGCAGTGAAAGTGGTAGTAGGAATGAGCAGTTCTTC
few,NA,TRBV20-1,TRBJ2-7,CSASPETGTYEQYF,TGCAGTGCTAGTCCTGAGACAGGTACCTACGAGCAGTACTTC
NA,TRBD1,TRBV13,TRBJ2-7,CASSLEGTGFNYEQYF,TGTGCCAGCAGCTTAGAGGGGACAGGGTTCAACTACGAGCAGTACTTC
few,NA,TRBV6-6,TRBJ1-1,CASTMNTEAFF,TGTGCCAGCACTATGAACACTGAAGCTTTCTTT
few,TRBD2,TRBV25-1,TRBJ2-7,CASSLGGVQVYEQYF,TGTGCCAGCAGTCTGGGGGGGGTCCAAGTCTACGAGCAGTACTTC
NA,NA,TRBV29-1,TRBJ2-1,CSVQDTSGSYNEQFF,TGCAGCGTCCAGGACACATCAGGCTCCTACAATGAGCAGTTCTTC
NA,TRBD2,TRBV6-2/TRBV6-3,TRBJ2-3,CASNTGASGSASTDTQYF,TGTGCCAGCAACACGGGAGCTAGCGGGAGTGCTAGCACAGATACGCAGTATTTT
NA,TRBD2,TRBV4-2,TRBJ2-5,CASSPRLAGAQGETQYF,TGTGCCAGCAGCCCCAGACTAGCGGGCGCTCAAGGAGAGACCCAGTACTTC
NA,TRBD2,TRBV25-1,TRBJ2-3,CASGATSGVRDTQYF,TGTGCCAGCGGAGCGACTAGCGGGGTGCGAGATACGCAGTATTTT
NA,NA,TRBV7-2,TRBJ2-7,CASSLSVAGKGFEQYF,TGTGCCAGCAGCTTATCTGTTGCAGGGAAGGGGTTCGAGCAGTACTTC
NA,NA,TRBV7-9,TRBJ2-1,CASAWTLNEQFF,TGTGCCAGCGCCTGGACTCTCAATGAGCAGTTCTTC
NA,TRBD2,TRBV7-9,TRBJ2-1,CASSLAGGRAQDEQFF,TGTGCCAGCAGCTTAGCGGGCGGGAGGGCCCAGGATGAGCAGTTCTTC